This T cell receptor beta chain was observed in a study of blood T cell repertoires in COVID-19. Turning to the study itself: Both acute and convalescent COVID-19 samples were obtained from the United States, Italy and Spain. From T cells, B-cell-depleted T cells, or PBMCs came the material, which was cDNA or gDNA.

This CDR3 has 13 residues. V shed 7 bases and J shed 3 bases, with 10 bases lying between them. Germline CDR1 MNHEY, CDR2 SMNVEV (reference sequence). Under the authors' procedure: Cell counts per sample came from amplifying reference gene primers. Method: immunoSEQ multiplex PCR; TCRdb's copy keeps in-frame clones and lacks some. V and J calls and clone size are given by that table; D and trimming were obtained from the DNA. Here the sample spans under 150,000 clones, approximately 90% being singletons. The rearrangement joins TRBV27 to TRBJ2-1, with D maybe TRBD1 (5 bases). Sequencing was performed on peripheral blood. The sequence came from a human donor with active COVID-19. The donor label of this sample is uncertain. CDR3 DNA: TGTGCCAGCACTCGGACACGCTACAATGAGCAGTTCTTC. Its protein product is CASTRTRYNEQFF.